This entry describes one TCR beta chain. The clone's antigen remains unknown. Base qualities were left out, and no much larger clone turns up one base away. Collaborating institutions collected whole blood in K2EDTA tubes following their own protocols. For TCRbeta analysis, collaborator samples were shipped as frozen whole blood, as isolated PBMCs, or as DNA extracted from either sample type. The data were taken from a study of blood T cell repertoires in COVID-19 (dated by TCRdb to 2020 to 2022). The study in broad terms: Collaborator samples came from the United States, Italy and Spain and covered acute and convalescent phases of COVID-19. The prospective study material was composed of cDNA or gDNA derived from T cells, B-cell-depleted T cells, or PBMCs. Deeply sampled blood TCRbeta repertoires from subjects exposed to, actively infected with, or recovered from COVID-19 were included in the dataset. The repertoires were made available in a free public database intended to serve as a resource for research on the immune response to SARS-CoV-2. The samples were drawn from the first 160 participants of the ongoing ImmuneRACE study and from 950 to 1,500 subjects provided by 6 global collaborators. The sample metadata nearly always contained a de-identified subject ID, COVID-19 status, age in years and sex. Where available, HLA class I and class II types were taken from metadata supplied by the sample provider and were not determined by assay-based typing.

TCRbeta CDR3 regions were amplified from genomic DNA using the immunoSEQ Assay, a bias-controlled multiplex PCR. On the study's bioinformatics: Nucleated cell counts per sample were estimated from amplification of reference gene primers within the assay. Sequence reads were collapsed and filtered to measure the absolute abundance of every unique TCRbeta CDR3 rearrangement. For each sample, productive Simpson clonality was calculated as the square root of Simpson's diversity index across productive rearrangements. The table was pulled from immuneACCESS by TCRdb, which kept in-frame rearrangements only. Such tables lose some clones; where checked, under half of the loss comes from unresolved V genes, and the rest has no known cause. That table gives V, J and clone size, and the DNA gave D and trimming. This sample holds about 140,000 clones; 77% were observed only once. Of the sample, roughly 9% is held by the ten largest clones.

There are 13 amino acids in the CDR3, from cysteine to phenylalanine inclusive. The DNA shown is the 39-base CDR3, in frame from base 1. Per the germline V gene, KGHSH is the CDR1 and LQKENI is the CDR2. From V the trimming removes 5 bases and from J it removes 5 bases, while the gene matches leave 4 bases of the junction unaccounted for. Results the study describes overall, beyond this receptor: Clinical and demographic metadata were provided uncurated, with the amount varying by source and participant.

The sequence is built from TRBV18 and TRBJ2-7; 9 junctional bases match TRBD2. The sample was peripheral blood. The sequence was obtained from a woman aged 50 to 60 with active or convalescent COVID-19. The CDR3 corresponds to CASSSGTSNEQYF. The DNA reads as follows: TGTGCCAGCTCATCCGGGACTAGCAACGAGCAGTACTTC.